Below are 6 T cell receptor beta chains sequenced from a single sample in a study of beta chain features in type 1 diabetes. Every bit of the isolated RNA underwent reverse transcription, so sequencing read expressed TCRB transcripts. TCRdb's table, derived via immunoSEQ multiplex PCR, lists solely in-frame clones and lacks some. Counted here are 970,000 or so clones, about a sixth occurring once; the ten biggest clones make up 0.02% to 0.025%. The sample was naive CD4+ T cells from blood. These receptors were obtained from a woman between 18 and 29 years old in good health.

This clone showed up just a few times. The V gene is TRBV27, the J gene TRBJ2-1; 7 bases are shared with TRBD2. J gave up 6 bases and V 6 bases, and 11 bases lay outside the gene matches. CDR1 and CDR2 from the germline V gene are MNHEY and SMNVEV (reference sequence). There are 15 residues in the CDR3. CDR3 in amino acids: CASSPQLLAANEQFF. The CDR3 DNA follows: TGTGCCAGCAGCCCGCAACTCCTAGCGGCCAATGAGCAGTTCTTC.

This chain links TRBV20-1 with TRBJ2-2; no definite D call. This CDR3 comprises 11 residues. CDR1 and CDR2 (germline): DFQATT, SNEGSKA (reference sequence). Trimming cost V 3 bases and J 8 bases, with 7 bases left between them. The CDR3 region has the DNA TGCAGTGCTAGTGGGAAAGGGGAGCTGTTTTTT. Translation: CSASGKGELFF.

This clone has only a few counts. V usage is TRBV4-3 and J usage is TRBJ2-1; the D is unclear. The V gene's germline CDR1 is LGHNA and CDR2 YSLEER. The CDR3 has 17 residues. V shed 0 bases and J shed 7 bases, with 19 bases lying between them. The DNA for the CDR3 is TGCGCCAGCAGCCAAGACCCTAGGCCCCCCAATTTGAATGAGCAGTTCTTC. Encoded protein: CASSQDPRPPNLNEQFF.

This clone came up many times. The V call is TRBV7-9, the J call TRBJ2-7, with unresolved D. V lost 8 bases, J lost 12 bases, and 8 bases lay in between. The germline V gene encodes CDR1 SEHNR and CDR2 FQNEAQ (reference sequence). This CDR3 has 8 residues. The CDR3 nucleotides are TGTGCCAGCCCCCCGGGGTACTTC. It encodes CASPPGYF.

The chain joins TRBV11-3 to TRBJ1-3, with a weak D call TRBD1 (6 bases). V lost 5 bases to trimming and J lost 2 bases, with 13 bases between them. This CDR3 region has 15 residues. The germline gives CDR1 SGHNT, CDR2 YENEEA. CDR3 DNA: TGTGCCAGCAGCGAACAGGGAATGCCTGGAAACACCATATATTTT. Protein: CASSEQGMPGNTIYF.

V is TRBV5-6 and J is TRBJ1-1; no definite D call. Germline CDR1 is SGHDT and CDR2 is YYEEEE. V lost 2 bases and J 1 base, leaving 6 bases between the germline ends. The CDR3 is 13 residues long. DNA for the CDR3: TGTGCCAGCAGCTTCAAAGAGAACACTGAAGCTTTCTTT. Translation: CASSFKENTEAFF. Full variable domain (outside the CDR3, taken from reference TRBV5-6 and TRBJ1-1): DAGVTQSPTHLIKTRGQQVTLRCSPKSGHDTVSWYQQALGQGPQFIFQYYEEEERQRGNFPDRFSGHQFPNYSSELNVNALLLGDSALYLCASSFKENTEAFFGQGTRLTVV.